The 2 T cell receptor beta chains given below trace back to one sample, sequenced in a study of blood T cell repertoires in COVID-19. The method was immunoSEQ multiplex PCR; TCRdb's version includes in-frame clones alone and lacks a portion of them. The profile shows around 25,000 clones, 90% of them singletons. What was sequenced was peripheral blood. The origin of the receptors is a woman aged 55-75 years with active COVID-19.

The chain links TRBV29-1 to TRBJ2-7; D not resolved. Trimming shortened V by 6 bases and J by 6 bases, and 15 bases separated the two germline ends. CDR3 length: 12 residues. Per the germline V gene, CDR1 is SQVTM and CDR2 is ANQGSEA. CDR3 protein: CSVTTTQVEQYF. DNA for the CDR3: TGCAGCGTCACAACGACCCAGGTCGAGCAGTACTTC.

The chain joins TRBV6-2 or TRBV6-3 to TRBJ2-5; D is uncertain. CDR3 length equals 12 residues. V lost 6 bases and J lost 9, with 14 bases in between. Per germline, CDR1 MNHEY and CDR2 SVGEGT. In DNA form, the CDR3 reads TGTGCCAGCAGCACGGCCCCCCAGGCCCAGTACTTC. Its translation is CASSTAPQAQYF.